This T cell receptor (beta chain) is from a study of blood T cell repertoires in COVID-19. Assay: immunoSEQ multiplex PCR; the TCRdb copy retains only in-frame clones and omits some. The sample records tens of thousands of clones, roughly 71% being singletons. CDR1 LNHDA and CDR2 SQIVND come from the germline V gene (reference sequence). J gave up 5 bases and V 3 bases, and 5 bases lay outside the gene matches. The CDR3 has 14 amino acids. Input material: peripheral blood. The TCR was taken from a man in his sixties with COVID-19, enrolled during active disease. The chain carries TRBV19 and TRBJ2-3, with 7 bases identical to TRBD1. CDR3 residues: CASSIYQGVDTQYF. The CDR3 DNA is TGTGCCAGTAGTATCTACCAGGGGGTAGATACGCAGTATTTT.